This T cell receptor (beta chain) stems from a study of CD8 T cells in ankylosing spondylitis. Findings of the study overall: For ankylosing spondylitis blood, a TCR beta motif of 8 or 9 highly homologous variants appeared characteristic.

Using quantitative 5'-RACE with molecular barcodes, the authors made TCR beta libraries. MiXCR was run by TCRdb on the 5' RACE reads, yielding one entry per CDR3 protein. The data contain about 800,000 distinct CDR3 sequences, approximately 12% of them singletons. Comment on this clonotype: As yet, its antigen is unknown.

Germline V CDR1 and CDR2: SGHRS, YFSETQ. Trimming shortened V by 0 bases and J by 3 bases, and 10 bases separated the two germline ends. The CDR3 loop spans 14 amino acids. Sequencing input: blood, either unsorted or a sorted T cell fraction (not recorded which). The source of this sequence is a male donor with ankylosing spondylitis. The chain couples TRBV5-1 to TRBJ2-7, with D perhaps matching TRBD1 (6 bases). CDR3 nucleotide sequence: TGCGCCAGCAGCTTGGTCCGGGACAACTACGAGCAGTACTTC. This sequence encodes CASSLVRDNYEQYF.